A single sample is the source of the 30 T cell receptor beta chains below, sequenced in a study of cytomegalovirus exposure and HLA in healthy donors. The PCR contained 60 Vbeta and 13 Jbeta primers. Assay used: immunoSEQ multiplex PCR; TCRdb lists only in-frame clones, some missing. The data contain some 150,000 clones, around 79% of them singletons. The sample taken for sequencing was PBMCs. These receptors were obtained from a man between 35 and 55 years old in good health and CMV-seronegative.

The rearrangement links TRBV5-1 to TRBJ2-7; TRBD1 is a possible D gene (5 bases). The CDR3 has 16 amino acids. The germline V and J ends were trimmed by 4 bases and 7 bases, with 24 bases remaining between them. Germline assignment: CDR1 SGHRS and CDR2 YFSETQ. The CDR3 spells CASSPGHSAALKEQYF. In DNA, the CDR3 is TGCGCCAGCAGCCCCGGACATTCTGCGGCCTTAAAGGAGCAGTACTTC.

The chain couples TRBV4-2 to TRBJ2-7; 8 nucleotides align to TRBD1. This CDR3 is 15 amino acids long. Germline lookup yields CDR1 LGHNA and CDR2 YNFKEQ. Trimming at V came to 0 bases and at J to 3 bases, leaving 4 bases not matched to a gene. The CDR3 region is CASSQDRGLNYEQYF. For the CDR3, the DNA is TGTGCCAGCAGCCAAGACAGGGGGCTGAACTACGAGCAGTACTTC.

V and J are TRBV5-1 and TRBJ1-6, with 11 bases lining up with TRBD1. This CDR3 contains 17 residues. V lost 4 bases and J lost 6; bases outside the gene matches: 9. CDR1 is SGHRS, CDR2 YFSETQ, per germline. CDR3 sequence reads: CASSPTDRGPGNSPLHF. The CDR3 DNA reads TGCGCCAGCAGCCCAACGGACAGGGGGCCAGGTAATTCACCCCTCCACTTT.

The chain carries TRBV27 and TRBJ2-3; TRBD2 agrees at 12 bases. CDR1 is MNHEY, CDR2 SMNVEV, per germline (reference sequence). This CDR3 spans 16 amino acids. Trimming removed 5 bases from V and 0 bases from J; junction bases left unmatched: 3. The CDR3 nucleotides read TGTGCCAGCAGTCCCGGACTAGCGGGGAGCACAGATACGCAGTATTTT. Amino acid sequence: CASSPGLAGSTDTQYF.

The rearrangement uses TRBV7-2 and TRBJ1-4; 11 nucleotides agree with TRBD1. The CDR3 loop spans 16 amino acids. Losses at the gene ends were 4 bases for V and 0 bases for J; bases not matched to a gene: 1. The germline gives CDR1 SGHTA, CDR2 FQGNSA. The CDR3 here is CASSWGQGATNEKLFF. The CDR3 DNA is TGTGCCAGCAGCTGGGGACAGGGGGCAACTAATGAAAAACTGTTTTTT. Variable domain in full (rest from reference TRBV7-2 and TRBJ1-4): GAGVSQSPSNKVTEKGKDVELRCDPISGHTALYWYRQSLGQGLEFLIYFQGNSAPDKSGLPSDRFSAERTGGSVSTLTIQRTQQEDSAVYLCASSWGQGATNEKLFFGSGTQLSVL.

A few counts support this clone. The chain carries TRBV28 and TRBJ2-3, with 9 nucleotides matching TRBD1. Germline CDR1 is MDHEN and CDR2 is SYDVKM. V lost 6 bases, J lost 1 base, and 5 bases stayed unmatched. The CDR3 has 15 residues. The CDR3 loop is CASSPGTGRTDTQYF. The CDR3, as DNA: TGTGCCAGCAGCCCCGGGACAGGGCGCACAGATACGCAGTATTTT.

This chain uses TRBV5-8 with TRBJ2-1; D unresolved. The CDR3 contains 13 residues. Trimming shortened V by 1 base and J by 4 bases, and 6 bases separated the two germline ends. Germline lookup yields CDR1 SGHTS and CDR2 YDEGEE. The CDR3 is CASSLIEYNEQFF. CDR3 bases: TGTGCCAGCAGCTTGATAGAGTACAATGAGCAGTTCTTC.

V and J are TRBV10-2 and TRBJ1-1; 8 nucleotides match TRBD1. Germline CDR1 reads WSHSY; CDR2 reads SAAADI. The J segment lost 2 bases and the V segment lost 6 bases, leaving 8 bases of the junction unmatched. The CDR3 length is 15 residues. CDR3 DNA sequence: TGCGCCAGCAGGAACACAGGGGGGCCCAACACTGAAGCTTTCTTT. This translates into CASRNTGGPNTEAFF.

This clone was seen only a few times. This sequence joins TRBV7-7 and TRBJ2-5; 8 nucleotides line up with TRBD2. This CDR3 is built from 13 residues. Germline V gene data show CDR1 as SSHAT and CDR2 as FNYEAQ (reference sequence). The DNA for the CDR3 is TGTGCTAGTACGGGGGGGCCCCGGGAGACCCAGTACTTC. It specifies CASTGGPRETQYF.

The chain links TRBV7-3 to TRBJ2-7, with TRBD1 matching over 10 bases. The CDR3 extends over 14 amino acids. Germline-derived CDR1 and CDR2 are SGHTA and FQGTGA. The trim removed 2 bases at V and 3 bases at J, leaving 1 base unmatched. This chain's CDR3 is CASSLGDRGYEQYF. For the CDR3, the DNA is TGTGCCAGCAGCTTAGGGGACAGGGGCTACGAGCAGTACTTC. The complete variable domain, with remaining parts taken from reference TRBV7-3 and TRBJ2-7, reads GAGVSQTPSNKVTEKGKYVELRCDPISGHTALYWYRQSLGQGPEFLIYFQGTGAADDSGLPNDRFFAVRPEGSVSTLKIQRTERGDSAVYLCASSLGDRGYEQYFGPGTRLTVT.

CDR3 in amino acids: CASSVRGQPGNTIYF. The CDR3 nucleotides read TGTGCCAGCAGCGTGCGGGGACAGCCCGGAAACACCATATATTTT. This chain joins TRBV9 and TRBJ1-3; 7 bases are shared with TRBD1. The CDR3 covers 15 residues. From germline, CDR1 is SGDLS and CDR2 YYNGEE. Trimming cost V 2 bases and J 4 bases; bases outside gene matches: 6.

The V gene is TRBV19, the J gene TRBJ1-1; no firm D call. The CDR3 has 15 residues. Germline assignment: CDR1 LNHDA and CDR2 SQIVND (reference sequence). Trimming shortened V by 3 bases and J by 4 bases, and 15 bases separated the two germline ends. CDR3 amino acids: CASSIGGSLVTEAFF. CDR3 coding DNA: TGTGCCAGTAGTATCGGCGGATCCCTGGTCACTGAAGCTTTCTTT.

The chain has TRBV7-9 and TRBJ1-2, with a weak D call TRBD1 (6 bases). From germline, CDR1 is SEHNR and CDR2 FQNEAQ (reference sequence). V was shortened by 6 bases and J by 8 bases, with 28 bases between the two germline ends. The CDR3 extends over 17 amino acids. The CDR3 region has the DNA TGTGCCAGCAGTCATACCGGGACACCCGTTTACCTCCCGGGCTACACCTTC. It specifies CASSHTGTPVYLPGYTF.

The chain combines TRBV4-3 with TRBJ1-2; D possibly corresponds to TRBD1 (5 bases). V lost 5 bases, J lost 8 bases, and 12 bases lay in between. The CDR3 extends over 12 amino acids. CDR1 and CDR2 from the germline V gene are LGHNA and YSLEER. This CDR3 is CASSALGGGYTF. Written as DNA, the CDR3 is TGCGCCAGCAGCGCGCTGGGGGGGGGCTACACCTTC.

The gene calls are TRBV28 and TRBJ2-6, with a weak D call TRBD2 (5 bases). With 5 bases removed from V and 1 base from J, the gap between germline ends came to 15 bases. Germline CDR1 and CDR2: MDHEN and SYDVKM. The CDR3 is 17 residues long. The DNA for the CDR3 is TGTGCCAGCAGTACCCCCTCGGGGTTATCTGGGGCCAACGTCCTGACTTTC. Protein product: CASSTPSGLSGANVLTF.

The chain combines TRBV11-3 with TRBJ2-7; 9 nucleotides line up with TRBD1. The CDR3 is made up of 15 amino acids. CDR1 and CDR2 from the germline V gene are SGHNT and YENEEA. V was clipped by 1 base and J by 2 bases; unmatched bases: 3. In nucleotides, the CDR3 is TGTGCCAGCAGCTTAGGGGGACAGGGAACCTACGAGCAGTACTTC. It encodes CASSLGGQGTYEQYF.

V usage is TRBV9 and J usage is TRBJ2-1; a possible D gene is TRBD2 (6 bases). The V gene lost 5 bases and the J gene lost 0 bases, with 9 bases spanning the gap. CDR1 SGDLS and CDR2 YYNGEE come from the germline V gene. There are 14 residues in the CDR3. The CDR3 reads CASSSGSSYNEQFF. CDR3 DNA sequence: TGTGCCAGCAGTAGCGGAAGCTCCTACAATGAGCAGTTCTTC.

This clone was picked up one time. Its ends do not fully match the called genes, so a read error is possible. The chain joins TRBV7-9 to TRBJ1-6; 7 bases fit TRBD1. This CDR3 has 14 residues. Germline loops: CDR1 SEHNR, CDR2 FQNEAQ (reference sequence). CDR3 sequence: CSSTIRDSNSPLHF. The CDR3 nucleotides read TGTTCCAGCACCATCCGGGACAGTAATTCACCCCTCCACTTT.

The rearrangement uses TRBV9 and TRBJ2-7, with TRBD1 as a possible D gene (6 bases). The germline V and J ends were trimmed by 4 bases and 7 bases, with 21 bases remaining between them. The V gene's germline CDR1 is SGDLS and CDR2 YYNGEE. The CDR3 totals 15 residues. The CDR3 protein is CASSPGAGVSGEQYF. The CDR3 nucleotides read TGTGCCAGCAGCCCTGGGGCAGGGGTTTCGGGGGAGCAGTACTTC.

This chain joins TRBV27 and TRBJ1-2, with a weak D call TRBD1 (6 bases). Trimming took 5 bases from V and 4 from J, leaving 14 bases between them. The CDR3 length is 14 residues. Looked up from germline, CDR1 is MNHEY and CDR2 is SMNVEV (reference sequence). CDR3 coding DNA: TGTGCCAGCAGTCCCCCGGGACACCTCTATGGCTACACCTTC. Protein product: CASSPPGHLYGYTF.

This chain links TRBV4-1 with TRBJ1-6; unclear D gene. Trimming removed 6 bases at V and 7 bases at J, with 16 bases between. The CDR3 length is 15 residues. The V gene's germline CDR1 is MGHRA and CDR2 YSYEKL. Here the CDR3 reads CASRPPAGGNSPLHF. The CDR3 coding sequence is TGCGCCAGCAGGCCTCCCGCAGGTGGGAATTCACCCCTCCACTTT.

The gene calls are TRBV7-8 and TRBJ2-7; TRBD1 matches at 8 bases. V gave up 0 bases and J gave up 2 bases; unmatched junction bases: 6. The V gene's germline CDR1 is SGHVS and CDR2 FQNEAQ. CDR3 length: 16 residues. For the CDR3, the DNA is TGTGCCAGCAGCTTAGCTTGGGACAGGAAGCCCTACGAGCAGTACTTC. It codes for CASSLAWDRKPYEQYF. The full variable domain, with the rest looked up from reference TRBV7-8 and TRBJ2-7, is GAGVSQSPRYKVAKRGQDVALRCDPISGHVSLFWYQQALGQGPEFLTYFQNEAQLDKSGLPSDRFFAERPEGSVSTLKIQRTQQEDSAVYLCASSLAWDRKPYEQYFGPGTRLTVT.

Only one count was recorded for this clone. The genes are TRBV9 and TRBJ2-5, with D tentatively TRBD1 (6 bases). In germline, CDR1 is SGDLS, CDR2 YYNGEE. There are 14 residues in the CDR3. Trimming cost V 0 bases and J 5 bases, with 11 bases left between them. The CDR3 loop reads CASSVAGTLETQYF. The CDR3 DNA is TGTGCCAGCAGCGTAGCCGGGACATTGGAGACCCAGTACTTC.

The V gene is TRBV9, the J gene TRBJ2-1, with 9 nucleotides matching TRBD2. Trimming removed 0 bases from V and 7 bases from J; junction bases left unmatched: 8. Germline values: CDR1 SGDLS, CDR2 YYNGEE. There are 16 residues in the CDR3. CDR3 bases: TGTGCCAGCAGCGTAGAAGGCGGGGGGGCCGGGAATGAGCAGTTCTTC. Protein sequence: CASSVEGGGAGNEQFF.

This chain joins TRBV2 and TRBJ2-5, with a possible D match to TRBD1 (6 bases). Matching the DNA end better, TRBJ2-7 makes the J call doubtful. Germline CDR1 reads SNHLY; CDR2 reads FYNNEI. The CDR3 is 13 residues long. The CDR3 coding sequence is TGTGCCAGCGTGGGGGCTAGGCCCTACGAGCAGTACTTC. It specifies CASVGARPYEQYF.

Only a few counts were recorded for this clone. V gene TRBV27 combines with J gene TRBJ2-5; 10 nucleotides match TRBD1. The tail of the sequence fits TRBJ2-7 better, so the J call may be wrong. Germline-derived CDR1 and CDR2 are MNHEY and SMNVEV (reference sequence). CDR3 length: 14 amino acids. CDR3 sequence reads: CASSLGGQGNEQYF. The CDR3, as DNA: TGTGCCAGCAGTTTAGGGGGACAGGGGAACGAGCAGTACTTC.

V usage is TRBV6-5 and J usage is TRBJ2-3, with D unresolved. Germline V CDR1 and CDR2: MNHEY, SVGAGI. This CDR3 has 15 residues. The V gene lost 0 bases and the J gene lost 2 bases, with 9 bases spanning the gap. Here the CDR3 DNA reads TGTGCCAGCAGTTACTCGGCGGAGCCCACAGATACGCAGTATTTT. Translating it yields CASSYSAEPTDTQYF.

The J gene is TRBJ2-5, the V gene TRBV6-4; 9 nucleotides agree with TRBD1. V lost 3 bases and J lost 1; bases outside the gene matches: 9. Germline V gene data show CDR1 as MRHNA and CDR2 as SNTAGT. CDR3 length: 17 residues. DNA for the CDR3: TGTGCCAGCAGTGAGACGGACAGGGGTAGGAGCCAAGAGACCCAGTACTTC. Translated: CASSETDRGRSQETQYF.

The V call is TRBV5-6, the J call TRBJ1-1; 8 bases line up with TRBD1. Germline CDR1 is SGHDT and CDR2 is YYEEEE. The length of the CDR3 is 16 residues. V was pared by 4 bases and J by 4 bases, with 12 bases of the junction left unmatched. The CDR3 DNA reads as TGTGCCAGCAGCCTGGACAGGGAACTGAGAGGCACTGAAGCTTTCTTT. This gives the protein CASSLDRELRGTEAFF.

The chain couples TRBV9 to TRBJ2-6, with D uncertain. CDR1 and CDR2 (germline): SGDLS, YYNGEE. CDR3 size: 16 residues. The V end lost 3 bases, the J end lost 0 bases, and 10 bases lay between the germline ends. DNA for the CDR3: TGTGCCAGCAGCGATCTAGGCGGCTCTGGGGCCAACGTCCTGACTTTC. It codes for CASSDLGGSGANVLTF.